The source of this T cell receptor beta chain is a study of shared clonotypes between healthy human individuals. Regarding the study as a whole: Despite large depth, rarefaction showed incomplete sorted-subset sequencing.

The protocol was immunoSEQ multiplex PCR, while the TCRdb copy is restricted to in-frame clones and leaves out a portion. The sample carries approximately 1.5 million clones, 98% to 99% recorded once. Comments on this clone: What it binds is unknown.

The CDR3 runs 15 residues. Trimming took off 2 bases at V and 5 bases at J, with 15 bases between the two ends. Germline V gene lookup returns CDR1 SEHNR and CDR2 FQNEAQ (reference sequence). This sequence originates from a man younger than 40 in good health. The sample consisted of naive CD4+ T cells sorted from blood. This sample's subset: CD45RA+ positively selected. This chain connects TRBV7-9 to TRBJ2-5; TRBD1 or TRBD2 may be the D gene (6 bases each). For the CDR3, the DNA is TGTGCCAGCAGCTTATTAGGACCGGGGGCGGAGACCCAGTACTTC. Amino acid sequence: CASSLLGPGAETQYF. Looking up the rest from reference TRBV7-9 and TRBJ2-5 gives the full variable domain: DTGVSQNPRHKITKRGQNVTFRCDPISEHNRLYWYRQTLGQGPEFLTYFQNEAQLEKSRLLSDRFSAERPKGSFSTLEIQRTEQGDSAMYLCASSLLGPGAETQYFGPGTRLLVL.